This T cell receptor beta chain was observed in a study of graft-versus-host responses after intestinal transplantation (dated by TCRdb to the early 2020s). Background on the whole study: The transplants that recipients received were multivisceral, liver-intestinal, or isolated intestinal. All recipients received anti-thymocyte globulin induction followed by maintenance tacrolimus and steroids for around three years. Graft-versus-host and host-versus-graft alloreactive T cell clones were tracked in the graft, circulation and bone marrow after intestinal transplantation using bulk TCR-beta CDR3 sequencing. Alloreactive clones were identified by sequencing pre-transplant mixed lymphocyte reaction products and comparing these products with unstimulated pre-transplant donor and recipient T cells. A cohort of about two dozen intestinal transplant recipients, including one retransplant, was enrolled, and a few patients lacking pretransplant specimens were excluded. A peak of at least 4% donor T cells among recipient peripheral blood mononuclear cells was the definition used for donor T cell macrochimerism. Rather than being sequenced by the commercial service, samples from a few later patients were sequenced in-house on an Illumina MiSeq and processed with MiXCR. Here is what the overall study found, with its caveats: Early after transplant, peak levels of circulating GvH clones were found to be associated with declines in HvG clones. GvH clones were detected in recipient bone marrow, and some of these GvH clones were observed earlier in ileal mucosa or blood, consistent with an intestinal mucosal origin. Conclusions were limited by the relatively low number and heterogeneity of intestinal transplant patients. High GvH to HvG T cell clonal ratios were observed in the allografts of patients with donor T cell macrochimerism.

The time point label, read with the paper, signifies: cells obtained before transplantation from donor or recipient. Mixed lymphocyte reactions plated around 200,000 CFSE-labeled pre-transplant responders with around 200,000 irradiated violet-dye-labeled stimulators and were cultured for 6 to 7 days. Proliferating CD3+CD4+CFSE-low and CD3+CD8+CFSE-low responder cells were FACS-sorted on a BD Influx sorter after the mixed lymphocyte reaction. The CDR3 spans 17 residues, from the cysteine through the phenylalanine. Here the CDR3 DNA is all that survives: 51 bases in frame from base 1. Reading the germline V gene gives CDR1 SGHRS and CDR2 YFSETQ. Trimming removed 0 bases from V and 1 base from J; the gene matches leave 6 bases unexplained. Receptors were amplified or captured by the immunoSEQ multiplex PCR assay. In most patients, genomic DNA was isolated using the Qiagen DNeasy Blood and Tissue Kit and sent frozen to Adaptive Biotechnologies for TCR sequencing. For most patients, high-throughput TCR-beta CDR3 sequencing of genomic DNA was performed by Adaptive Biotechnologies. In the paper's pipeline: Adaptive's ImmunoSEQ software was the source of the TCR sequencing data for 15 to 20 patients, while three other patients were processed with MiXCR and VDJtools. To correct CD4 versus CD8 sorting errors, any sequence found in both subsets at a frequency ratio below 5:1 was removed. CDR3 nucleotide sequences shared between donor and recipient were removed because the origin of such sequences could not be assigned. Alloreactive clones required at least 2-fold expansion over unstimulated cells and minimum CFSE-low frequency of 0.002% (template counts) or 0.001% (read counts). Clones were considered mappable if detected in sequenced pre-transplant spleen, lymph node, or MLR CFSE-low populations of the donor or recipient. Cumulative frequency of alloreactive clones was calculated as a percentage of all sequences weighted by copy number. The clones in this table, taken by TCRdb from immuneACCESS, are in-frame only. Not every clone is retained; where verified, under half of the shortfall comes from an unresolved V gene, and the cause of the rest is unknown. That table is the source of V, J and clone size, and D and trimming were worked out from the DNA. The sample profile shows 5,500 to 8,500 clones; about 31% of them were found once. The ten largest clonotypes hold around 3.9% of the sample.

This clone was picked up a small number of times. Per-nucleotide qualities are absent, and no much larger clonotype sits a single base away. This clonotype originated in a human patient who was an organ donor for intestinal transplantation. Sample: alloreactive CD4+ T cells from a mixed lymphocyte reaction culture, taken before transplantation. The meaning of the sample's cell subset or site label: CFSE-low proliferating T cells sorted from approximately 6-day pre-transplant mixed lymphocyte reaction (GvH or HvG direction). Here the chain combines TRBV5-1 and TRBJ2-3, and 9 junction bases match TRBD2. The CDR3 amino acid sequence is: CASSLGSSSGGTDTQYF. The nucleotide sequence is TGCGCCAGCAGCTTGGGTTCGTCTAGCGGGGGCACAGATACGCAGTATTTT.